This TCR beta chain was obtained from a study of cytomegalovirus exposure and HLA in healthy donors. Findings of the study overall: The classifier reportedly diagnosed cytomegalovirus status with high specificity and sensitivity. A later analysis by the authors found several of the most significant clusters apparently linked to common viral pathogens. Available immune exposure information covered CMV serostatus only.

Germline V CDR1 and CDR2: MNHNY, SVGAGI (reference sequence). With 6 bases removed from V and 5 bases from J, the gap between germline ends came to 16 bases. The CDR3 covers 14 residues. PCR was performed using 60 Vbeta and 13 Jbeta primers. Sequenced by immunoSEQ multiplex PCR; TCRdb stores in-frame clones only, minus some. Of around 75,000 clones in the sample, more than 75% are singletons; the top ten hold 2.5% to 3.5%. With regard to this clone: Its antigen is currently unknown.

The sequence was collected from a young man in good health and CMV-seronegative. Source material: PBMCs. The chain joins TRBV6-6 to TRBJ1-1; D not certain. The CDR3 loop is CASRTPGTSTEAFF. CDR3 nucleotide sequence: TGTGCCAGCAGAACCCCCGGTACCTCAACTGAAGCTTTCTTT.